This TCR beta chain appears in the sequencing data of a study of cytomegalovirus exposure and HLA in healthy donors. The primer mix had 60 Vbeta and 13 Jbeta primers. Profiled with immunoSEQ multiplex PCR; TCRdb holds only in-frame clones, not every one. The data show under 200,000 clones, approximately 77% seen once. The germline gives CDR1 LNHDA, CDR2 SQIVND (reference sequence). V was trimmed by 3 bases and J by 8 bases, leaving 13 bases between them. This CDR3 is built from 13 residues. The chain links TRBV19 to TRBJ1-2; D is unresolved. Sample: PBMCs. This sequence originates from a male donor in good health and CMV-seropositive. The CDR3 DNA follows: TGTGCCAGTAGTATGGAGACCGACGGAGGCTACACCTTC. It is translated as CASSMETDGGYTF. Looking up the rest from reference TRBV19 and TRBJ1-2 gives the full variable domain: DGGITQSPKYLFRKEGQNVTLSCEQNLNHDAMYWYRQDPGQGLRLIYYSQIVNDFQKGDIAEGYSVSREKKESFPLTVTSAQKNPTAFYLCASSMETDGGYTFGSGTRLTVV.